The text below deals with one T cell receptor (beta chain). The PCR ran on 60 Vbeta and 13 Jbeta primers. Sequenced by immunoSEQ multiplex PCR; TCRdb stores in-frame clones only, minus some. Of under 150,000 clones listed, 70% to 85% are singletons. The sample belongs to a study of cytomegalovirus exposure and HLA in healthy donors. Trimming stripped 1 base from V and 0 bases from J, with 12 bases between. Germline V gene lookup returns CDR1 SGHRS and CDR2 YFSETQ. The CDR3 totals 16 residues. The rearrangement uses TRBV5-1 and TRBJ2-3; tentative D call: TRBD2 (6 bases). This clonotype originated in a boy younger than 18 in good health and CMV-seronegative. Sequenced material: PBMCs. CDR3 amino acids: CASSLPEGGSTDTQYF. For the CDR3, the DNA is TGCGCCAGCAGCTTGCCGGAGGGCGGCAGCACAGATACGCAGTATTTT.